A selection of T cell receptor beta chains follows, all from one sample in a study of blood T cell repertoires in COVID-19. Assay used: immunoSEQ multiplex PCR; TCRdb lists only in-frame clones, some missing. This sample carries 280,000 or so clones, 85% of them seen once, and the ten largest clones take roughly 13%. Sequenced material: peripheral blood. These receptors were collected from a human donor in a cohort sampled during active COVID-19. CDR3s include the opening cysteine and the closing phenylalanine or tryptophan. Each record gives: J gene, V gene, CDR3 protein.

j_gene: TRBJ2-1; v_gene: TRBV4-1; CDR3aa: CASSQDPSGAYNEQFF
j_gene: TRBJ1-5; v_gene: TRBV30; CDR3aa: CAPTAGLSNQPQHF
j_gene: TRBJ2-7; v_gene: TRBV6-1; CDR3aa: CASSDYIDYEQYF
j_gene: TRBJ1-6; v_gene: TRBV2; CDR3aa: CASSRTGRNSPLHF
j_gene: TRBJ2-2; v_gene: TRBV4-1; CDR3aa: CASSQEGQLPGELFF
j_gene: TRBJ1-2; v_gene: TRBV10-3; CDR3aa: CAISEQGTGGYTF
j_gene: TRBJ2-5; v_gene: TRBV19; CDR3aa: CASSNPYVGGGIQETQYF
j_gene: TRBJ1-5; v_gene: TRBV7-8; CDR3aa: CASSKGAAQPQHF
j_gene: TRBJ2-4; v_gene: TRBV6-1; CDR3aa: CASSERGLGNIQYF
j_gene: TRBJ1-2; v_gene: TRBV5-4; CDR3aa: CASRATGDGGYTF
j_gene: TRBJ1-1; v_gene: TRBV6-2/TRBV6-3; CDR3aa: CASSYSRRRNTEAFF
j_gene: TRBJ2-3; v_gene: TRBV4-1; CDR3aa: CASSQDVGTSGTDTQYF
j_gene: TRBJ1-3; v_gene: TRBV5-1; CDR3aa: CASSLELSSGNTIYF
j_gene: TRBJ2-3; v_gene: TRBV5-1; CDR3aa: CASSLALAGGPTDTQYF
j_gene: TRBJ2-2; v_gene: TRBV7-6; CDR3aa: CASSSLAGGDTGELFF
j_gene: TRBJ2-7; v_gene: TRBV19; CDR3aa: CASSAGTSVSYEQYF
j_gene: TRBJ1-4; v_gene: TRBV15; CDR3aa: CATSDRATNEKLFF
j_gene: TRBJ1-4; v_gene: TRBV28; CDR3aa: CASSPPGVGLFF
j_gene: TRBJ2-5; v_gene: TRBV7-9; CDR3aa: CASSLSSGRSQETQYF
j_gene: TRBJ2-3; v_gene: TRBV10-1; CDR3aa: CASSNGTSTDTQYF
j_gene: TRBJ1-1; v_gene: TRBV19; CDR3aa: CASSIGGRANTEAFF
j_gene: TRBJ2-1; v_gene: TRBV10-3; CDR3aa: CAISEPGQGSYNEQFF
j_gene: TRBJ1-1; v_gene: TRBV19; CDR3aa: CASVHPGTEAFF
j_gene: TRBJ1-5; v_gene: TRBV28; CDR3aa: CASSSGGTNQPQHF
j_gene: TRBJ1-2; v_gene: TRBV6-5; CDR3aa: CASRRHTLLNGYTF
j_gene: TRBJ2-7; v_gene: TRBV4-2; CDR3aa: CASSQDYSGLAGPIYEQYF
j_gene: TRBJ2-7; v_gene: TRBV9; CDR3aa: CASSVGPGYEQYF
j_gene: TRBJ2-1; v_gene: TRBV3-1/TRBV3-2; CDR3aa: CASSVSGIYNEQFF
j_gene: TRBJ2-1; v_gene: TRBV5-1; CDR3aa: CASKDQGGHEQFF
j_gene: TRBJ2-1; v_gene: TRBV7-3; CDR3aa: CASSLNRNEQFF
j_gene: TRBJ2-7; v_gene: TRBV14; CDR3aa: CASSQVRAYEQYF
j_gene: TRBJ2-1; v_gene: TRBV7-8; CDR3aa: CASSLGRRTSGYKGQFF
j_gene: TRBJ2-5; v_gene: TRBV6-5; CDR3aa: CASSPQTSGKETQYF
j_gene: TRBJ1-2; v_gene: TRBV9; CDR3aa: CASSAGTGIFGGYTF
j_gene: TRBJ2-1; v_gene: TRBV7-3; CDR3aa: CASSLTGRQGQFF
j_gene: TRBJ2-5; v_gene: TRBV2; CDR3aa: CASSYRAPEGETQYF
j_gene: TRBJ2-5; v_gene: TRBV6-5; CDR3aa: CASSKTTGGRETQYF
j_gene: TRBJ1-1; v_gene: TRBV19; CDR3aa: CATLRERDTEAFF
j_gene: TRBJ2-5; v_gene: TRBV4-1; CDR3aa: CASSLGGGRETQYF
j_gene: TRBJ2-7; v_gene: TRBV29-1; CDR3aa: CSVVLLAGPYEQYF
j_gene: TRBJ2-7; v_gene: TRBV7-8; CDR3aa: CASSLEGLAEYEQYF
j_gene: TRBJ2-1; v_gene: TRBV5-5; CDR3aa: CASSGTSINEQFF
j_gene: TRBJ1-6; v_gene: TRBV6-5; CDR3aa: CASRTQTGYNSPLHF
j_gene: TRBJ1-1; v_gene: TRBV24-1; CDR3aa: CASDPGPNTEAFF